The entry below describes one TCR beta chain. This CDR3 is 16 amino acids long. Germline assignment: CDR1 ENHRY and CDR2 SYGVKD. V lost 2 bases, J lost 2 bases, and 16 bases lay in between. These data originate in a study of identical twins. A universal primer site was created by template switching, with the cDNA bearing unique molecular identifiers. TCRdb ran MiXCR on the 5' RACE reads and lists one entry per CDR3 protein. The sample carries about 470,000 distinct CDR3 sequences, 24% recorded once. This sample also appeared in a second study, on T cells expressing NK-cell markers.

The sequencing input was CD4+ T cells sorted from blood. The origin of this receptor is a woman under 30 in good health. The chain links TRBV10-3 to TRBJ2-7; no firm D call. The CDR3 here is CAISEPWTARTYEQYF. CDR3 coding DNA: TGTGCCATCAGTGAGCCTTGGACGGCGCGCACCTACGAGCAGTACTTC.